This T cell receptor (beta chain) was sequenced for a study of T cells after yellow fever vaccination. Whole-study results and caveats: Faster peaking, at day 5 versus 15, marked a secondary response that was weaker.

This CDR3 spans 15 amino acids. Per germline, CDR1 DFQATT and CDR2 SNEGSKA (reference sequence). V gave up 0 bases and J gave up 2 bases, with 11 bases separating them. TCRdb itself ran the 5' RACE reads through MiXCR, one entry per CDR3 protein. The sample includes about 370,000 distinct CDR3 sequences, 11% seen only once; the top ten take roughly 18%. This clonotype was picked up a small number of times. Its target is unknown. The V call is TRBV20-1, the J call TRBJ2-1, with D possibly matching TRBD2 (6 bases). The input for sequencing was PBMCs, taken on the day of the first yellow fever vaccination. The source is a man younger than 35 who received the YFV17D yellow fever vaccine. CDR3: CSARDGRITYNEQFF. In DNA, the CDR3 is TGCAGTGCTAGAGATGGGAGGATCACCTACAATGAGCAGTTCTTC.